Listed below are T cell receptor beta chains from one sample, sequenced in a study of blood T cell repertoires in COVID-19. Here immunoSEQ multiplex PCR was the method, and the copy in TCRdb shows in-frame clones only, minus some. The sample records a few hundred thousand clones, over 75% being singletons. The specimen sequenced was PBMCs or T cells enriched from blood (not recorded which). The receptors were sampled from a woman aged 40-49 years who had recovered from COVID-19. Each CDR3 is given with its conserved first and last residue. The D gene is left open where the match is weak. Not every row has a clone size; where given, it reads once, few, many or a size class.

TRBJ1-1 TRBV30 . TRBD1 TGTGCCTGGAGTACCGGGACAGGGGGCTACACTGAAGCTTTCTTT CAWSTGTGGYTEAFF
TRBJ1-1 TRBV19 . . TGTGCCAGTAGTATAATCGGGGACACTGAAGCTTTCTTT CASSIIGDTEAFF
TRBJ2-5 TRBV18 . . TGTGCCAGCTCAGAGGAGACCCAGTACTTC CASSEETQYF
TRBJ2-7 TRBV27 . TRBD1 TGTGCCAGCAGTTCGCCTTGGACAGGGTCCTACGAGCAGTACTTC CASSSPWTGSYEQYF
TRBJ1-2 TRBV19 . . TGTGCCAGTAGTTCAGGGGTTCCTAACTATGGCTACACCTTC CASSSGVPNYGYTF
TRBJ2-7 TRBV3-1/TRBV3-2 medium-sized . TGTGCCAGCAGCCAAGAGGCCGCGGCGGCCGATGAGCAGTACTTC CASSQEAAAADEQYF
TRBJ1-4 TRBV5-1 . . TGCGCCAGCAGCTTGGATGTAGGGGTTAATGAAAAACTGTTTTTT CASSLDVGVNEKLFF
TRBJ1-4 TRBV7-9 . TRBD1 TGTGCCAGCAGCTTAGAGTTTACAGGGGCGGGAAAACTGTTTTTT CASSLEFTGAGKLFF
TRBJ1-1 TRBV5-4 . TRBD1 TGTGCCAGCAGCTTACCGGGACAGGGGTTGAACACTGAAGCTTTCTTT CASSLPGQGLNTEAFF
TRBJ2-7 TRBV10-1 . TRBD2 TGCGCCAGCAGAGTCCGGGACAGCCTGTCCTCGGGACTAGCCCTCGGAGAAAACTACGAGCAGTACTTC CASRVRDSLSSGLALGENYEQYF
TRBJ1-2 TRBV24-1 . TRBD1 TGTGCCACCAGTGACGGGGCCCGGGACAGGGGGGCCTATGGCTACACCTTC CATSDGARDRGAYGYTF
TRBJ2-7 TRBV4-1 medium-sized TRBD1 TGCGCCAGCAGCCAACTCGGGACAGATAACTCCTACGAGCAGTACTTC CASSQLGTDNSYEQYF
TRBJ1-5 TRBV10-1 . TRBD1 TGCGCCAGCAGTGACCTAGGACAGGGGAGCTCTCAGCCCCAGCATTTT CASSDLGQGSSQPQHF
TRBJ2-7 TRBV5-1 few . TGCGCCAGCGCGGGACAGCCCACCTACGAGCAGTACTTC CASAGQPTYEQYF
TRBJ2-1 TRBV9 . TRBD1 TGTGCCAGCAGCACGGACAGGGAGAACAATGAGCAGTTCTTC CASSTDRENNEQFF
TRBJ1-1 TRBV25-1 . . TGTGCCAGCAGGACCACGGCCGCGGGCACTGAAGCTTTCTTT CASRTTAAGTEAFF
TRBJ2-7 TRBV25-1 . TRBD2 TGTGCCAGCAGCGCAACGGGACTAGTGGTCTACGAGCAGTACTTC CASSATGLVVYEQYF
TRBJ2-7 TRBV27 . TRBD2 TGTGCCAGCAGTTTATGGGCTAGCGGGTACGAGCAGTACTTC CASSLWASGYEQYF
TRBJ1-3 TRBV7-2 few TRBD1 TGTGCCAGCAGCACGGCCCCAGGGGGCGGGAACACCATATATTTT CASSTAPGGGNTIYF
TRBJ2-1 TRBV19 . TRBD2 TGTGCCAGTAGTAAACTAGCGGGAGTCAATGAGCAGTTCTTC CASSKLAGVNEQFF
TRBJ1-1 TRBV28 . . TGTGCCAGCATATGGGTAGCGAACACTGAAGCTTTCTTT CASIWVANTEAFF
TRBJ1-1 TRBV6-4 . . TGTGCCAGCAGTGACTCCCCGGTCACTGAAGCTTTCTTT CASSDSPVTEAFF